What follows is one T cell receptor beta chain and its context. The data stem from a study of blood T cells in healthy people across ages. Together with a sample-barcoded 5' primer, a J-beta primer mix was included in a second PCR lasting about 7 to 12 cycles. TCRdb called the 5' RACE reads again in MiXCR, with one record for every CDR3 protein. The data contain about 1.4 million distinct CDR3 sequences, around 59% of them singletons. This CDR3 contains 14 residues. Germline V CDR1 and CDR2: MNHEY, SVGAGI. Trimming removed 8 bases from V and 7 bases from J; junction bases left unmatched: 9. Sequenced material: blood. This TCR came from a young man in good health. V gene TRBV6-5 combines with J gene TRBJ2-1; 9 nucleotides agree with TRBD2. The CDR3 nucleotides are TGTGCCAGCGAGGCGATAGCGGGAGCAAATGAGCAGTTCTTC. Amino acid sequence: CASEAIAGANEQFF.